The source of this TCR beta chain is a study of T-cell reconstitution after alpha-beta-depleted transplantation in children. Trimming pared 3 bases from V and 7 bases from J, leaving 18 bases between. This CDR3 has 15 amino acids. CDR1 is DFQATT, CDR2 SNEGSKA, per germline (reference sequence). Study results and limitations: About two months after transplant, alpha-beta T cells reportedly came from several hundred expanded graft clones. In some patients, recipient T cells and intrathymic progenitors surviving conditioning explained high day-60 diversity.

Concerning this clonotype: Its antigen is still unknown.

TCRbeta library preparation incorporated unique molecular identifiers. TCRdb recomputed calls from the PCR reads with MiXCR, one row per CDR3 protein. The table includes hundreds of thousands of distinct CDR3 sequences, roughly 18% detected once. This TCR derives from a male patient between 2 and 10 years old who had a stem cell transplant for acute lymphoblastic leukemia, so the T cells may come from the graft donor. The chain is built from TRBV20-1 and TRBJ1-4; D is uncertain. The source was PBMCs, mostly from graft donor cells, collected 360 days after TCRalphabeta/CD19-depleted stem cell transplant. CDR3 DNA: TGCAGTGCTAGTAGGATGGAGGAGGGAGGTGAAAAACTGTTTTTT. This encodes CSASRMEEGGEKLFF.